This T cell receptor (beta chain) was sequenced during a study of regulatory T cells in long-lasting Graves disease. The CDR3 loop spans 15 amino acids. Germline V gene sequence: CDR1 SGHDT, CDR2 YYEEEE. Whole-study results and caveats: Fewer public clonotypes were shared by new patients (around 1,000) than by persistent patients (about 2,500).

In building TCR beta libraries, iRepertoire HTBI primers were used together with Arm-PCR of CDR3 regions. A single record per CDR3 protein comes from TCRdb applying MiXCR to the multiplex PCR reads. The repertoire holds over 650,000 distinct CDR3 sequences, with around 30% as singletons. A word on this clonotype: Its matching antigen is unknown. Compared with germline, one end of the junction differs, possibly owing to a read error.

Described time point: persistent/refractory GD, antithyroid drugs over 5 years with positive TRAb. RNA isolated from PBMCs was used to make the TCR library. V usage is TRBV5-6 and J usage is TRBJ1-1, with D perhaps TRBD1 (5 bases). The receptor's source is a female donor with Graves disease. The material sequenced was peripheral blood mononuclear cells (PBMCs), taken when the disease was refractory, from a patient treated with antithyroid drugs. In DNA, the CDR3 is TGTGCCAGCAGCCACGTGGGACGCCAGAACACTGGAGCTTTCTTT. It specifies CASSHVGRQNTGAFF. The full variable domain, in which reference TRBV5-6 and TRBJ1-1 provide the parts outside the CDR3, is DAGVTQSPTHLIKTRGQQVTLRCSPKSGHDTVSWYQQALGQGPQFIFQYYEEEERQRGNFPDRFSGHQFPNYSSELNVNALLLGDSALYLCASSHVGRQNTGAFFGQGTRLTVV.